The 29 T cell receptor beta chains below were found in one sample sequenced in a study of cytomegalovirus exposure and HLA in healthy donors. The study ran its PCR with 60 Vbeta and 13 Jbeta primers. Here immunoSEQ multiplex PCR was the method, and the copy in TCRdb shows in-frame clones only, minus some. The table lists some 170,000 clones, about three quarters of them singletons. Sequenced sample: PBMCs. The receptor source for this set is a man younger than 35 in good health and CMV-seropositive.

The chain recombines TRBV11-3 with TRBJ2-1, with 10 bases lining up with TRBD2. This CDR3 spans 16 amino acids. Germline V CDR1 and CDR2: SGHNT, YENEEA. Unmatched junction bases numbered 10, after V lost 3 bases and J lost 8 bases. Written as DNA, the CDR3 is TGTGCCAGCAGCTTCCTAGCGGGAGCCAGTGGAGATGAGCAGTTCTTC. It translates to CASSFLAGASGDEQFF.

V and J are TRBV5-6 and TRBJ2-3; TRBD2 matches 15 bases. Per germline, CDR1 SGHDT and CDR2 YYEEEE. This CDR3 has 18 residues. The J segment lost 1 base and the V segment lost 9 bases, leaving 12 bases of the junction unmatched. This chain's CDR3 is CATLRTSGRAGGTDTQYF. The DNA of the CDR3 is TGTGCCACCCTGCGGACTAGCGGGAGGGCTGGAGGCACAGATACGCAGTATTTT.

The J gene is TRBJ1-1, the V gene TRBV6-6; D perhaps matches TRBD1 (5 bases). This CDR3 comprises 13 residues. CDR1 MNHNY and CDR2 SVGAGI come from the germline V gene (reference sequence). V dropped 4 bases and J dropped 1 base, with 7 bases sitting between them. The DNA for the CDR3 is TGTGCCAGCAGTTGGCAGGGGAACACTGAAGCTTTCTTT. Translation: CASSWQGNTEAFF.

The CDR3 sequence is CASSPNPGVGHQPQHF. The DNA of the CDR3 is TGTGCCAGCTCACCCAACCCAGGGGTTGGCCATCAGCCCCAGCATTTT. The rearrangement links TRBV18 to TRBJ1-5, with D possibly TRBD1 on 6 matching bases. Germline V CDR1 and CDR2: KGHSH, LQKENI. The CDR3 loop spans 16 amino acids. The ends were cut back, 3 bases at V and 5 bases at J, with 17 bases in the middle.

The V gene is TRBV27, the J gene TRBJ1-2, with 8 bases matching TRBD1. This CDR3 is 11 amino acids long. Trimming at V came to 6 bases and at J to 6 bases, leaving 0 bases not matched to a gene. Germline V gene data show CDR1 as MNHEY and CDR2 as SMNVEV (reference sequence). CDR3 bases: TGTGCCAGCAGACAGGGGGATGGCTACACCTTC. Its translation is CASRQGDGYTF.

This clone was seen just once. The chain couples TRBV28 to TRBJ1-1; possible D gene TRBD1, 6 bases. Trimming removed 6 bases at V and 3 bases at J, with 14 bases between. CDR3 length equals 14 residues. Germline CDR1 and CDR2: MDHEN and SYDVKM. The CDR3 spells CASSQFGQYTEAFF. Here the CDR3 DNA reads TGTGCCAGCAGCCAATTCGGACAGTACACTGAAGCTTTCTTT.

The rearrangement uses TRBV25-1 and TRBJ2-1, with 7 bases lining up with TRBD2. Losses at the gene ends were 8 bases for V and 9 bases for J; bases not matched to a gene: 4. The CDR3 has 11 residues. The germline CDR1 and CDR2 sequences are MGHDK and SYGVNS. The CDR3 bases are TGTGCCAGCTCGGGGGGAGGTGAGCAGTTCTTC. The encoded protein is CASSGGGEQFF.

V and J are TRBV25-1 and TRBJ2-3, with D perhaps matching TRBD2 (6 bases). The germline V gene has CDR1 MGHDK and CDR2 SYGVNS. The CDR3 extends over 14 amino acids. Trimming took 3 bases from V and 5 from J, leaving 12 bases between them. CDR3 protein: CASSDRGELDTQYF. In DNA form, the CDR3 reads TGTGCCAGCAGTGACCGCGGGGAGTTAGATACGCAGTATTTT. Variable domain in full (rest from reference TRBV25-1 and TRBJ2-3): EADIYQTPRYLVIGTGKKITLECSQTMGHDKMYWYQQDPGMELHLIHYSYGVNSTEKGDLSSESTVSRIRTEHFPLTLESARPSHTSQYLCASSDRGELDTQYFGPGTRLTVL.

The genes are TRBV4-1 and TRBJ2-7; weak D call: TRBD2 (5 bases). Germline lookup yields CDR1 MGHRA and CDR2 YSYEKL. This CDR3 comprises 19 residues. Deletions cut 0 bases from V and 3 bases from J, with 24 bases between. The CDR3 sequence: CASSQDIPRSVGEIYEQYV. DNA for the CDR3: TGCGCCAGCAGCCAAGATATCCCCCGATCCGTGGGAGAGATCTACGAGCAGTACGTC.

The rearrangement links TRBV6-5 to TRBJ1-2; 7 bases agree with TRBD1. The CDR3 contains 14 residues. CDR1 MNHEY and CDR2 SVGAGI come from the germline V gene. Trimming removed 5 bases from V and 8 bases from J; junction bases left unmatched: 11. The CDR3 nucleotides read TGTGCCAGCAGTAGGGGAAACAGGGGCTGGGGCTACACCTTC. It codes for CASSRGNRGWGYTF.

This clone was found a few times. V is TRBV10-3 and J is TRBJ2-1, with 8 bases lining up with TRBD2. Germline trimming cut 5 bases from V and 8 bases from J; bases unmatched to any gene: 5. CDR1 is ENHRY and CDR2 is SYGVKD in the germline V gene. CDR3 size: 13 residues. CDR3 DNA sequence: TGTGCCATCAGTTCTAGCGGGTGGGATGAGCAGTTCTTC. Protein: CAISSSGWDEQFF.

The chain couples TRBV6-1 to TRBJ1-5, with unresolved D. CDR1 is MNHNS, CDR2 SASEGT, per germline. V lost 7 bases to trimming and J lost 2 bases, with 12 bases between them. The CDR3 is made up of 14 amino acids. The CDR3 coding sequence is TGTGCCAGCACAGAGGGATCGGGCAATCAGCCCCAGCATTTT. Protein: CASTEGSGNQPQHF.

The chain is built from TRBV30 and TRBJ2-3; the D gene is possibly TRBD1 (5 bases). This CDR3 spans 15 amino acids. V was pared by 3 bases and J by 1 base, with 14 bases between. Germline assignment: CDR1 GTSNPN and CDR2 SVGIG (reference sequence). This CDR3 reads CAWSLLRRGTDTQYF. The CDR3 DNA follows: TGTGCCTGGAGCCTGTTACGCAGGGGCACAGATACGCAGTATTTT. Full variable domain (outside the CDR3, taken from reference TRBV30 and TRBJ2-3): SQTIHQWPATLVQPVGSPLSLECTVEGTSNPNLYWYRQAAGRGLQLLFYSVGIGQISSEVPQNLSASRPQDRQFILSSKKLLLSDSGFYLCAWSLLRRGTDTQYFGPGTRLTVL.

The V call is TRBV30, the J call TRBJ2-3, with TRBD2 matching 8 bases. Germline V gene lookup returns CDR1 GTSNPN and CDR2 SVGIG (reference sequence). CDR3 size: 15 residues. J was trimmed by 6 bases and V by 0 bases; bases with no gene match: 8. CDR3: CAWSVEAGGRDTQYF. CDR3 nucleotide sequence: TGTGCCTGGAGTGTAGAGGCGGGAGGCCGCGATACGCAGTATTTT.

The V call is TRBV11-3, the J call TRBJ2-7, with 10 bases matching TRBD1. The CDR3 covers 15 residues. The V gene's germline CDR1 is SGHNT and CDR2 YENEEA. V trimming: 5 bases; J trimming: 6 bases; junction bases outside the gene matches: 10. CDR3 loop: CASSPRDRGIREQYV. The CDR3 DNA is TGTGCCAGCAGCCCCCGGGACAGGGGTATACGCGAGCAGTACGTC.

V is TRBV11-3 and J is TRBJ2-5, with D uncertain. The CDR3 loop spans 12 amino acids. The germline V and J ends were trimmed by 5 bases and 7 bases, with 11 bases remaining between them. CDR1 is SGHNT and CDR2 is YENEEA in the germline V gene. The CDR3 coding sequence is TGTGCCAGCAGCCCCCGAGATAGGACCCAGTACTTC. Translation: CASSPRDRTQYF.

Concerning this clone: A junction end diverges from the germline sequence, so it may reflect a read error. J is TRBJ2-6 and V is TRBV7-8, with 11 bases fitting TRBD2. This CDR3 spans 16 amino acids. CDR1 and CDR2 (germline): SGHVS, FQNEAQ. CDR3 in amino acids: CASSLAGGTGANVLTF. CDR3 bases: TGTGCCAGCAGCCTAGCGGGAGGTACTGGGGCCAACGTCCTGACTTTC. The full variable domain, with the rest looked up from reference TRBV7-8 and TRBJ2-6, is GAGVSQSPRYKVAKRGQDVALRCDPISGHVSLFWYQQALGQGPEFLTYFQNEAQLDKSGLPSDRFFAERPEGSVSTLKIQRTQQEDSAVYLCASSLAGGTGANVLTFGAGSRLTVL.

This clone came up a few times. This chain links TRBV7-9 with TRBJ2-1, with 15 bases fitting TRBD2. The junction had 5 bases not matched to a gene; V was cut back by 6 bases and J by 8 bases. Germline CDR1 reads SEHNR; CDR2 reads FQNEAQ (reference sequence). This CDR3 has 15 amino acids. The CDR3 nucleotides are TGTGCCAGCAGACCCGGACTAGCGGGAGGGGATGAGCAGTTCTTC. Protein: CASRPGLAGGDEQFF.

The rearrangement joins TRBV12-5 to TRBJ2-5, with 10 bases identical to TRBD2. J lost 5 bases, V lost 5 bases, and 8 bases had no gene match. CDR3 length: 15 residues. Germline V gene sequence: CDR1 LGHNT, CDR2 FRNRAP. CDR3 loop: CASGRLAGVGETQYF. In DNA form, the CDR3 reads TGTGCTAGTGGTAGACTAGCGGGCGTAGGGGAGACCCAGTACTTC.

The table lists this clone with a few counts. The chain uses TRBV6-1 and TRBJ2-1; TRBD2 agrees at 7 bases. Germline V gene sequence: CDR1 MNHNS, CDR2 SASEGT. J was trimmed by 14 bases and V by 1 base; bases with no gene match: 14. The CDR3 length is 15 residues. CDR3 region: CASSEVDGGRPLEFF. The CDR3 coding sequence is TGTGCCAGCAGTGAAGTCGACGGGGGGAGGCCTTTGGAGTTCTTC.

This clone was seen a few times. This same CDR3 is encoded by further DNA sequences in the sample. This chain joins TRBV27 and TRBJ1-1; 8 bases line up with TRBD1. Germline CDR1 reads MNHEY; CDR2 reads SMNVEV (reference sequence). Germline trimming cut 6 bases from V and 4 bases from J; bases unmatched to any gene: 4. There are 13 residues in the CDR3. CDR3 sequence: CASRSTGGTEAFF. The CDR3 region has the DNA TGTGCCAGCAGGTCAACAGGGGGCACTGAAGCTTTCTTT.

The chain uses TRBV5-1 and TRBJ1-1, with 9 positions matching TRBD1. Germline CDR1 SGHRS, CDR2 YFSETQ. The junction had 5 bases not matched to a gene; V was cut back by 0 bases and J by 5 bases. There are 15 residues in the CDR3. CDR3 coding DNA: TGCGCCAGCAGCTTGGGGGGGGACAGGGAGACTGAAGCTTTCTTT. Translated, it gives CASSLGGDRETEAFF. The whole variable domain, remainder taken from reference TRBV5-1 and TRBJ1-1, is KAGVTQTPRYLIKTRGQQVTLSCSPISGHRSVSWYQQTPGQGLQFLFEYFSETQRNKGNFPGRFSGRQFSNSRSEMNVSTLELGDSALYLCASSLGGDRETEAFFGQGTRLTVV.

V usage is TRBV30 and J usage is TRBJ2-2, with TRBD2 as a possible D gene (5 bases). Germline loops: CDR1 GTSNPN, CDR2 SVGIG (reference sequence). CDR3 length equals 12 residues. Trimming removed 4 bases at V and 4 bases at J, with 7 bases between. CDR3 nucleotide sequence: TGTGCCTGGACGGAGGTCACCGGGGAGCTGTTTTTT. Its protein is CAWTEVTGELFF.

The chain links TRBV7-8 to TRBJ2-1; 7 bases are shared with TRBD1. Germline V CDR1 and CDR2: SGHVS, FQNEAQ. V was pared by 4 bases and J by 7 bases, with 4 bases of the junction left unmatched. The CDR3 covers 13 residues. The CDR3: CASSSGGRNEQFF. The CDR3 DNA is TGTGCCAGCAGCTCAGGGGGAAGGAATGAGCAGTTCTTC.

Concerning this clone itself: Other nucleotide sequences in the sample specify the same CDR3. The chain joins TRBV29-1 to TRBJ2-3, with TRBD1 as a possible D gene (6 bases). The CDR3 has 12 amino acids. Looked up from germline, CDR1 is SQVTM and CDR2 is ANQGSEA. V was trimmed by 2 bases and J by 4 bases, leaving 7 bases between them. The CDR3 protein is CSVEQGSDTQYF. CDR3 coding DNA: TGCAGCGTTGAACAGGGGTCAGATACGCAGTATTTT.

This chain connects TRBV7-9 to TRBJ1-4; D unresolved. The CDR3 has 14 amino acids. CDR1 is SEHNR, CDR2 FQNEAQ, per germline (reference sequence). Trimming shortened V by 5 bases and J by 8 bases, and 15 bases separated the two germline ends. The CDR3 is CASSNDGRGEKLFF. The CDR3 nucleotides are TGTGCCAGCAGCAATGACGGACGGGGAGAAAAACTGTTTTTT.

The rearrangement joins TRBV7-2 to TRBJ2-1; D is possibly TRBD1 (7 bases). This CDR3 contains 15 residues. The V end was cut by 2 bases, the J end by 2 bases, with 10 bases between. Per the germline V gene, CDR1 is SGHTA and CDR2 is FQGNSA. CDR3 nucleotides: TGTGCCAGCAGCTTACAGGGGGGCCCCTACAATGAGCAGTTCTTC. Translated, it gives CASSLQGGPYNEQFF.

This sequence joins TRBV10-3 and TRBJ1-2, with a tentative D call TRBD1 (5 bases). The length of the CDR3 is 14 residues. The germline CDR1 and CDR2 sequences are ENHRY and SYGVKD. The V and J ends lost 5 bases and 8 bases respectively, with 18 bases between them. The CDR3 coding sequence is TGTGCCATCAGTCCCCGGGGGACCATCACAGGCTACACCTTC. It encodes CAISPRGTITGYTF.

The J gene is TRBJ1-3, the V gene TRBV19; 9 bases are a match to TRBD1. With V trimmed by 4 bases and J by 5 bases, 6 bases remained unmatched. The V gene's germline CDR1 is LNHDA and CDR2 SQIVND (reference sequence). The CDR3 has 15 residues. The CDR3 nucleotides read TGTGCCAGTAGTACGGGACAGGGATTCCGAAACACCATATATTTT. Amino acid sequence: CASSTGQGFRNTIYF.